The source of this T cell receptor (beta chain) is a study of type 1 regulatory T cells. For the study at large: An in vitro protocol generated T-allo10, a Tr1-enriched, alloantigen-specific CD4 T cell product.

TCRdb processed the reads anew with MiXCR; each CDR3 protein has one entry. Of some 100,000 distinct CDR3 sequences in the sample, roughly 31% were seen once. The CDR3 spans 14 residues. J gave up 13 bases and V 6 bases, and 12 bases lay outside the gene matches. This clonotype has just a few counts. The clonotype originates from a human donor in good health. Sequencing input: CD4+ T cells, either the whole sample or a sorted fraction (not recorded which). The chain recombines TRBV12-3 or TRBV12-4 with TRBJ2-2; 9 nucleotides align to TRBD1. CDR3 DNA: TGTGCCAGCAGAAAGGGACAGGGAATGGCGGGGCTGTTTTTT. It codes for CASRKGQGMAGLFF.